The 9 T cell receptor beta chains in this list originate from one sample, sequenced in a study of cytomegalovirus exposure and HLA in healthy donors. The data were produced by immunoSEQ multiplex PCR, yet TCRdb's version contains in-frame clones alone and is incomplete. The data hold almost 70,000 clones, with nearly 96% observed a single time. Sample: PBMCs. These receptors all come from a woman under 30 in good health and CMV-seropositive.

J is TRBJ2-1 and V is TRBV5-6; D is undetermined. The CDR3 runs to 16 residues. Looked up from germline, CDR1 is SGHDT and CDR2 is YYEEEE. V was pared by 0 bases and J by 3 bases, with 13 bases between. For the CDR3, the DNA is TGTGCCAGCAGCTTGGTGTGGAAATCAGGCTACAATGAGCAGTTCTTC. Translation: CASSLVWKSGYNEQFF.

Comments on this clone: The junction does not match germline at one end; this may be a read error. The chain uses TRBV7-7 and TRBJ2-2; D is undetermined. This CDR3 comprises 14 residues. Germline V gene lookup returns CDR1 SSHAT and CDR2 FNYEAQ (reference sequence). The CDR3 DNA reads TGTGCTAGCAGCTTATACCCGGACACCGGGGAGCTGTTTTTT. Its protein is CASSLYPDTGELFF. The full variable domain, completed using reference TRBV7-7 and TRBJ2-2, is GAGVSQSPRYKVTKRGQDVTLRCDPISSHATLYWYQQALGQGPEFLTYFNYEAQPDKSGLPSDRFSAERPEGSISTLTIQRTEQRDSAMYRCASSLYPDTGELFFGEGSRLTVL.

The CDR3 spells CASSWNPGQGRDEQFF. CDR3 coding DNA: TGTGCCAGCAGCTGGAATCCGGGACAGGGTAGGGATGAGCAGTTCTTC. J is TRBJ2-1 and V is TRBV11-3, with 9 bases that match TRBD1. The CDR3 length is 16 residues. The J segment lost 8 bases and the V segment lost 4 bases, leaving 12 bases of the junction unmatched. Germline assignment: CDR1 SGHNT and CDR2 YENEEA.

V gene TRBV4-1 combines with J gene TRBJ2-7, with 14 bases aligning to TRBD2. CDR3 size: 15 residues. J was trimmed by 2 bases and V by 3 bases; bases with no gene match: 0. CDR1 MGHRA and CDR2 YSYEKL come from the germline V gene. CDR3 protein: CASSQGLAGAYEQYF. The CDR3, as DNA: TGCGCCAGCAGCCAGGGACTAGCGGGAGCCTACGAGCAGTACTTC.

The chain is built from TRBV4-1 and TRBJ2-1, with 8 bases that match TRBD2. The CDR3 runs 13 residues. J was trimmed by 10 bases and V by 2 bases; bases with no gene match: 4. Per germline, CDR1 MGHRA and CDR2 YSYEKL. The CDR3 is CASSQLAGQEQFF. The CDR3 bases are TGCGCCAGCAGCCAACTAGCGGGTCAGGAGCAGTTCTTC.

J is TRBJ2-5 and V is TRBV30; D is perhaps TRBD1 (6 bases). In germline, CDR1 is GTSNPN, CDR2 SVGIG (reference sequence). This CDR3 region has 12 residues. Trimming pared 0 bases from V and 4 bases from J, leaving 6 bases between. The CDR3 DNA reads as TGTGCCTGGAGTGTACAGGGAGAGACCCAGTACTTC. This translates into CAWSVQGETQYF.

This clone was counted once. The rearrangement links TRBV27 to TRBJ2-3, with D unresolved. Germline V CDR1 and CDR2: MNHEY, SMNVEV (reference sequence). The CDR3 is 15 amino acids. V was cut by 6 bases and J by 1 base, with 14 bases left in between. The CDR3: CASSPLTGGTDTQYF. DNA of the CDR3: TGTGCCAGCAGCCCGCTCACCGGTGGCACAGATACGCAGTATTTT.

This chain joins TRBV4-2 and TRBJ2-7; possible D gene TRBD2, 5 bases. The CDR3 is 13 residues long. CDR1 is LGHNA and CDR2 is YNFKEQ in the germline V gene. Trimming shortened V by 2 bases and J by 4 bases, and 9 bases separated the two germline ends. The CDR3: CASSQRLAYEQYF. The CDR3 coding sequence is TGTGCCAGCAGCCAAAGGCTAGCATACGAGCAGTACTTC.

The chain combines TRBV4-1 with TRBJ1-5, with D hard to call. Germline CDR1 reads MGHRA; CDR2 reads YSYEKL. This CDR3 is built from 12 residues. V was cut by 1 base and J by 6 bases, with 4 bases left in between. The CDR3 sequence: CASSQGGQPQHF. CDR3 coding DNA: TGCGCCAGCAGCCAAGGCGGTCAGCCCCAGCATTTT.